This TCR beta chain is from a study of neoadjuvant anti-PD-1 for oral cavity cancer. Across the whole study: Before surgery, most patients got three to four biweekly 3 mg/kg nivolumab doses.

The sample holds a few counts of this clone. Generated by immunoSEQ multiplex PCR, the TCRdb table keeps only in-frame clones and is missing some. This table holds more than 10,000 clones, more than 60% found once. Germline CDR1 reads PRHDT; CDR2 reads FYEKMQ (reference sequence). The CDR3 contains 15 residues. V was pared by 4 bases and J by 5 bases, with 15 bases between. This specimen consisted of PBMCs, obtained before nivolumab (anti-PD-1) treatment. This TCR was recovered from a person between 40 and 79 years old with oral cavity squamous cell carcinoma. The chain uses TRBV13 and TRBJ2-1, with TRBD2 as a possible D gene (6 bases). CDR3 DNA sequence: TGTGCCAGCAGCTACGGGGGTCGGTTGGACAATGAGCAGTTCTTC. Amino acid sequence: CASSYGGRLDNEQFF.